This T cell receptor (beta chain) was sequenced for a study of blood T cell repertoires in COVID-19. Study details: Sites across the United States, Italy and Spain contributed samples from acute and convalescent COVID-19. PBMCs, B-cell-depleted T cells, or T cells were the source of the cDNA or gDNA that made up the material.

V lost 4 bases, J lost 0 bases, and 10 bases lay in between. The germline gives CDR1 SGHRS, CDR2 YFSETQ. The CDR3 loop spans 14 amino acids. As originally analysed: Estimates of nucleated cell counts were drawn from the amplification of reference gene primers. Sequencing used immunoSEQ multiplex PCR; TCRdb keeps in-frame clones, though not all of them. V, J and clone size were drawn from that table, and D and trimming were deduced from the DNA. The table records some 130,000 clones, nearly 85% of them present only once. Sequencing used peripheral blood. The gene calls are TRBV5-1 and TRBJ2-5; TRBD2 is a possible D gene (5 bases). This receptor was obtained from a human donor in a cohort sampled during active COVID-19. This CDR3 reads CASSPPGNQETQYF. CDR3 in DNA: TGCGCCAGCAGCCCCCCCGGGAACCAAGAGACCCAGTACTTC.